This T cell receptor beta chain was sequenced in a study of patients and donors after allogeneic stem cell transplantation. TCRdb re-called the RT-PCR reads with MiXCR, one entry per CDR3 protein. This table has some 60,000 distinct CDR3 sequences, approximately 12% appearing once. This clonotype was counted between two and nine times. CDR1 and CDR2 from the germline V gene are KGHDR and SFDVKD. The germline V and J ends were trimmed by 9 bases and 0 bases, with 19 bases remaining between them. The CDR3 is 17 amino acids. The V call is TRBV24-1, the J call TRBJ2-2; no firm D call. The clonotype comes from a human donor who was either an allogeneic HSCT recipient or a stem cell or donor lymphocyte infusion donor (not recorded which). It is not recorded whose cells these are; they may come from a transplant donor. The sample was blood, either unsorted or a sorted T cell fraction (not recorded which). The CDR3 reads CATPSSNCGPNTGELFF. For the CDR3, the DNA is TGTGCCACCCCTTCTTCGAATTGTGGACCGAACACCGGGGAGCTGTTTTTT.